One T cell receptor beta chain is described in this entry. Mismatch with germline at one junction end may stem from a read error. Participants spanned ages about 18 to 100 years and resided in about 24 US areas. These data come from a study of blood T cell repertoires in COVID-19. Study summary: The United States, Italy and Spain supplied acute and convalescent COVID-19 samples. T cells, B-cell-depleted T cells, or PBMCs supplied cDNA or gDNA.

The CDR3 spans 13 residues. The germline gives CDR1 SEHNR, CDR2 FQNEAQ (reference sequence). Per the original methods: Amplification of reference gene primers provided the estimated nucleated cell counts. Clones were read by immunoSEQ multiplex PCR, and TCRdb kept only the in-frame ones, dropping some. The D gene and trimming were derived from the DNA, and the V and J assignments and clone size from that table. The repertoire holds hundreds of thousands of clones, with 80% to 90% as singletons. The sequenced sample consisted of PBMCs or T cells enriched from blood (not recorded which). The chain links TRBV7-9 to TRBJ1-2; 7 nucleotides line up with TRBD1. The source is a woman aged 30 to 39 with acute COVID-19. The CDR3 loop reads CASSPQGTGALPF. The CDR3, as DNA: TGTGCCAGCAGCCCCCAGGGCACAGGGGCCCTGCCCTTC.